One sample yielded the 26 T cell receptor beta chains listed below, sequenced in a study of blood T cell repertoires in COVID-19. Clones were read by immunoSEQ multiplex PCR, and TCRdb kept only the in-frame ones, dropping some. This table has 90,000 to 150,000 clones, roughly 87% appearing once. The sequencing input was peripheral blood. The receptor source for this set is a human donor in a cohort sampled during active COVID-19.

This clone was seen only a few times. This chain uses TRBV2 with TRBJ1-6; D is ambiguous. With 5 bases removed from V and 1 base from J, the gap between germline ends came to 9 bases. This CDR3 has 15 residues. Germline CDR1 is SNHLY and CDR2 is FYNNEI. CDR3 region: CASSQAGSYNSPLHF. The CDR3 DNA is TGTGCCAGCAGTCAGGCGGGATCCTATAATTCACCCCTCCACTTT. The full variable domain, with the rest looked up from reference TRBV2 and TRBJ1-6, is EPEVTQTPSHQVTQMGQEVILRCVPISNHLYFYWYRQILGQKVEFLVSFYNNEISEKSEIFDDQFSVERPDGSNFTLKIRSTKLEDSAMYFCASSQAGSYNSPLHFGNGTRLTVT.

The V call is TRBV25-1, the J call TRBJ2-2; D ambiguous. Between the trimmed V and J ends, which lost 4 bases and 5 bases, there was a span of 11 bases. Germline values: CDR1 MGHDK, CDR2 SYGVNS. The CDR3 length is 14 residues. The CDR3 sequence: CASSGSGLTGELFF. CDR3 nucleotides: TGTGCCAGCAGTGGGTCGGGTCTAACCGGGGAGCTGTTTTTT.

The CDR3 coding sequence is TGTGCCACCAGTGACCAGACTAGAAACATTCAGTACTTC. Translated: CATSDQTRNIQYF. This chain links TRBV24-1 with TRBJ2-4, with D perhaps TRBD2 (6 bases). The CDR3 spans 13 residues. Trimming removed 4 bases from V and 6 bases from J, with 9 bases in between. CDR1 KGHDR and CDR2 SFDVKD come from the germline V gene.

The gene calls are TRBV7-9 and TRBJ2-7, with D possibly TRBD1 on 5 matching bases. Germline assignment: CDR1 SEHNR and CDR2 FQNEAQ (reference sequence). The germline V and J ends were trimmed by 3 bases and 5 bases, with 14 bases remaining between them. This CDR3 is built from 14 residues. The CDR3 DNA is TGTGCCAGCAGCTTTAGTCAGGGTGAGGACGAGCAGTACTTC. Translation gives CASSFSQGEDEQYF.

The J gene is TRBJ2-2, the V gene TRBV15; a possible D gene is TRBD2 (6 bases). The CDR3 is 15 amino acids. V lost 8 bases and J 8 bases, leaving 21 bases between the germline ends. Germline V gene data show CDR1 as LNHNV and CDR2 as YYDKDF (reference sequence). CDR3 loop: CATGGTPGRSGELFF. The CDR3 DNA is TGTGCCACCGGCGGGACTCCCGGGAGATCGGGGGAGCTGTTTTTT. The full variable domain, rest sourced from reference TRBV15 and TRBJ2-2, is DAMVIQNPRYQVTQFGKPVTLSCSQTLNHNVMYWYQQKSSQAPKLLFHYYDKDFNNEADTPDNFQSRRPNTSFCFLDIRSPGLGDTAMYLCATGGTPGRSGELFFGEGSRLTVL.

The rearrangement joins TRBV28 to TRBJ2-7; TRBD2 matches at 8 bases. V shed 10 bases, J shed 0 bases, and the junction held 8 bases outside the gene matches. Germline V gives CDR1 MDHEN, CDR2 SYDVKM. The CDR3 contains 14 residues. Here the CDR3 reads CAITRGGRSYEQYF. CDR3 nucleotide sequence: TGTGCCATCACCCGCGGGGGGCGCTCCTACGAGCAGTACTTC.

The genes are TRBV5-4 and TRBJ1-1, with 7 bases fitting TRBD1. The V and J ends lost 4 bases and 1 base, in that order; junction bases with no gene match: 4. This CDR3 contains 14 residues. The V gene's germline CDR1 is SGHNT and CDR2 YYREEE (reference sequence). The CDR3: CASSKDRRNTEAFF. CDR3 nucleotides: TGTGCCAGCAGCAAGGACAGGAGGAACACTGAAGCTTTCTTT.

The chain couples TRBV19 to TRBJ2-1; 12 nucleotides line up with TRBD2. Looked up from germline, CDR1 is LNHDA and CDR2 is SQIVND (reference sequence). V lost 4 bases to trimming and J lost 7 bases; unmatched junction nucleotides: 8. This CDR3 spans 16 amino acids. The CDR3 coding sequence is TGTGCCAGTAGTACCTGGACTAGCGGGGCTTCTAATGAGCAGTTCTTC. Residues: CASSTWTSGASNEQFF.

As DNA, the CDR3 is TGTGCCAGCAGTTCGCGGACAGGTCTATCGTACGAGCAGTACTTC. This gives the protein CASSSRTGLSYEQYF. This rearrangement joins TRBV6-2 or TRBV6-3 to TRBJ2-7, with 7 bases identical to TRBD1. CDR1 and CDR2 (germline): MNHEY, SVGEGT. The CDR3 sequence is 15 residues long. Losses at the gene ends were 4 bases for V and 4 bases for J; bases not matched to a gene: 10.

The J gene is TRBJ1-5, the V gene TRBV3-1 (or the pseudogene TRBV3-2); 9 nucleotides agree with TRBD1. This CDR3 is 14 amino acids long. J gave up 7 bases and V 3 bases, and 4 bases lay outside the gene matches. In germline, CDR1 is LGHDT, CDR2 YNNKEL (reference sequence). The CDR3 is CASSHGTGRQPQHF. The CDR3 DNA is TGTGCCAGCAGCCATGGGACAGGGAGACAGCCCCAGCATTTT.

The chain is built from TRBV30 and TRBJ2-7, with 8 bases fitting TRBD1. The CDR3 is 13 residues long. Per germline, CDR1 GTSNPN and CDR2 SVGIG (reference sequence). With V trimmed by 4 bases and J by 2 bases, 4 bases remained unmatched. CDR3 sequence reads: CAWKGDRPYEQYF. The CDR3 region has the DNA TGTGCCTGGAAGGGGGACAGGCCCTACGAGCAGTACTTC.

The chain has TRBV11-3 and TRBJ2-1; maybe TRBD2 (5 bases). CDR3 length: 13 residues. V dropped 2 bases and J dropped 4 bases, with 6 bases sitting between them. Germline V gives CDR1 SGHNT, CDR2 YENEEA. The CDR3 loop reads CASSLTGYNEQFF. DNA of the CDR3: TGTGCCAGCAGCTTAACGGGGTACAATGAGCAGTTCTTC.

The CDR3 DNA reads as TGCGCCAGCAGCGGCGGAAGGGGAACGGGTACAGATACGCAGTATTTT. Translating gives CASSGGRGTGTDTQYF. The chain has TRBV5-1 and TRBJ2-3; a possible D gene is TRBD1 (5 bases). The CDR3 runs 16 residues. Trimming took 4 bases from V and 3 from J, leaving 18 bases between them. Germline CDR1 and CDR2: SGHRS and YFSETQ.

J is TRBJ1-2 and V is TRBV7-8; D is unresolved. Trimming removed 5 bases at V and 4 bases at J, with 11 bases between. Germline lookup yields CDR1 SGHVS and CDR2 FQNEAQ. CDR3 length equals 13 residues. CDR3 sequence: CASSPRVSYGYTF. CDR3 sequence (DNA): TGTGCCAGCAGCCCGCGAGTGTCCTATGGCTACACCTTC.

The chain has TRBV19 and TRBJ1-1; 9 bases fit TRBD1. From germline, CDR1 is LNHDA and CDR2 SQIVND (reference sequence). This CDR3 has 12 amino acids. The trim removed 5 bases at V and 10 bases at J, leaving 5 bases unmatched. The CDR3 region has the DNA TGTGCCAGTAGTCCACCGGACAGGGGAGCTTTCTTT. The encoded protein is CASSPPDRGAFF.

The V and J genes are TRBV5-1 and TRBJ2-3; TRBD2 aligns across 9 bases. V lost 7 bases, J lost 1 base, and 7 bases stayed unmatched. This CDR3 has 15 amino acids. Looked up from germline, CDR1 is SGHRS and CDR2 is YFSETQ. The CDR3 DNA follows: TGCGCCAGCTACGGGACTAGCAGAGGCACAGATACGCAGTATTTT. Protein sequence: CASYGTSRGTDTQYF.

V usage is TRBV6-5 and J usage is TRBJ1-1; maybe TRBD1 (5 bases). The V and J ends lost 2 bases and 4 bases respectively, with 11 bases between them. CDR3 length: 14 residues. Germline V lookup: CDR1 MNHEY, CDR2 SVGAGI. DNA of the CDR3: TGTGCCAGCAGTTACGGGGCCGGGGGCACTGAAGCTTTCTTT. Translating gives CASSYGAGGTEAFF.

V gene TRBV7-9 combines with J gene TRBJ1-1; 10 nucleotides agree with TRBD1. V lost 5 bases and J lost 5; bases outside the gene matches: 5. This CDR3 has 14 amino acids. Germline V lookup: CDR1 SEHNR, CDR2 FQNEAQ (reference sequence). CDR3 bases: TGTGCCAGCAGCATGGGACAGGGGCGAACTGAAGCTTTCTTT. Translating it yields CASSMGQGRTEAFF.

DNA of the CDR3: TGTGCCTGGAGCCCCGGGACACTTCGAAGGGAAAAACTGTTTTTT. This encodes CAWSPGTLRREKLFF. This rearrangement joins TRBV30 to TRBJ1-4; tentative D call: TRBD1 (6 bases). Trimming removed 3 bases at V and 8 bases at J, with 19 bases between. The CDR3 totals 15 residues. Germline V gives CDR1 GTSNPN, CDR2 SVGIG (reference sequence). Complete variable domain (other parts from reference TRBV30 and TRBJ1-4): SQTIHQWPATLVQPVGSPLSLECTVEGTSNPNLYWYRQAAGRGLQLLFYSVGIGQISSEVPQNLSASRPQDRQFILSSKKLLLSDSGFYLCAWSPGTLRREKLFFGSGTQLSVL.

V is TRBV6-5 and J is TRBJ1-1; D perhaps matches TRBD1 (5 bases). The CDR3 contains 14 residues. In germline, CDR1 is MNHEY, CDR2 SVGAGI. The V and J ends lost 7 bases and 2 bases respectively, with 14 bases between them. The CDR3 DNA sequence: TGTGCCAGCATTACAGGCCCCCTTAACACTGAAGCTTTCTTT. It encodes CASITGPLNTEAFF.

The CDR3 nucleotides are TGTGCCAGCAGCTTAAAACAGGGGTATGGCTACACCTTC. Translated: CASSLKQGYGYTF. The chain links TRBV5-4 to TRBJ1-2, with 7 bases lining up with TRBD1. Trimming removed 2 bases from V and 5 bases from J; junction bases left unmatched: 3. The CDR3 is made up of 13 amino acids. Germline-derived CDR1 and CDR2 are SGHNT and YYREEE (reference sequence).

The V call is TRBV19, the J call TRBJ2-1; D is unresolved. The CDR3 is 14 residues long. Trimming took 3 bases from V and 5 from J, leaving 11 bases between them. Germline V gene lookup returns CDR1 LNHDA and CDR2 SQIVND (reference sequence). The CDR3 sequence: CASSIERLDNEQFF. For the CDR3, the DNA is TGTGCCAGTAGTATTGAGCGCCTGGACAATGAGCAGTTCTTC.

J is TRBJ1-5 and V is TRBV3-1 (or the pseudogene TRBV3-2); D is uncertain. Germline CDR1 LGHDT, CDR2 YNNKEL (reference sequence). The CDR3 is made up of 15 amino acids. V lost 0 bases to trimming and J lost 11 bases, with 17 bases between them. The CDR3 coding sequence is TGTGCCAGCAGCCAAGATCTTGAGAGTTCCCCGACCCAGCATTTT. It encodes CASSQDLESSPTQHF.

The chain joins TRBV11-3 to TRBJ2-1; 11 bases are a match to TRBD2. Germline CDR1 SGHNT, CDR2 YENEEA. The CDR3 extends over 15 amino acids. V gave up 5 bases and J gave up 2 bases; unmatched junction bases: 2. The CDR3 spells CASSVTSGAYNEQFF. CDR3 bases: TGTGCCAGCAGCGTGACTAGCGGGGCCTACAATGAGCAGTTCTTC. The complete variable domain, with remaining parts taken from reference TRBV11-3 and TRBJ2-1, reads EAGVVQSPRYKIIEKKQPVAFWCNPISGHNTLYWYLQNLGQGPELLIRYENEEAVDDSQLPKDRFSAERLKGVDSTLKIQPAELGDSAVYLCASSVTSGAYNEQFFGPGTRLTVL.

The rearrangement links TRBV11-2 to TRBJ1-1; maybe TRBD1 (5 bases). V dropped 7 bases and J dropped 5 bases, with 23 bases sitting between them. The V gene's germline CDR1 is SGHAT and CDR2 FQNNGV. This CDR3 is 16 amino acids long. In DNA, the CDR3 is TGTGCCAGCACCCCCCATGTCCGGACACTGGGGACTGAAGCTTTCTTT. As protein: CASTPHVRTLGTEAFF. The entire variable domain, with the rest obtained from reference TRBV11-2 and TRBJ1-1, is as follows: EAGVAQSPRYKIIEKRQSVAFWCNPISGHATLYWYQQILGQGPKLLIQFQNNGVVDDSQLPKDRFSAERLKGVDSTLKIQPAKLEDSAVYLCASTPHVRTLGTEAFFGQGTRLTVV.

V is TRBV5-1 and J is TRBJ1-1, with 10 bases lining up with TRBD1. V trimming: 0 bases; J trimming: 7 bases; junction bases outside the gene matches: 3. Per the germline V gene, CDR1 is SGHRS and CDR2 is YFSETQ. This CDR3 has 14 amino acids. The chain's CDR3 is CASSLGQGAIEAFF. The CDR3 DNA reads TGCGCCAGCAGCTTGGGACAGGGGGCGATTGAAGCTTTCTTT.